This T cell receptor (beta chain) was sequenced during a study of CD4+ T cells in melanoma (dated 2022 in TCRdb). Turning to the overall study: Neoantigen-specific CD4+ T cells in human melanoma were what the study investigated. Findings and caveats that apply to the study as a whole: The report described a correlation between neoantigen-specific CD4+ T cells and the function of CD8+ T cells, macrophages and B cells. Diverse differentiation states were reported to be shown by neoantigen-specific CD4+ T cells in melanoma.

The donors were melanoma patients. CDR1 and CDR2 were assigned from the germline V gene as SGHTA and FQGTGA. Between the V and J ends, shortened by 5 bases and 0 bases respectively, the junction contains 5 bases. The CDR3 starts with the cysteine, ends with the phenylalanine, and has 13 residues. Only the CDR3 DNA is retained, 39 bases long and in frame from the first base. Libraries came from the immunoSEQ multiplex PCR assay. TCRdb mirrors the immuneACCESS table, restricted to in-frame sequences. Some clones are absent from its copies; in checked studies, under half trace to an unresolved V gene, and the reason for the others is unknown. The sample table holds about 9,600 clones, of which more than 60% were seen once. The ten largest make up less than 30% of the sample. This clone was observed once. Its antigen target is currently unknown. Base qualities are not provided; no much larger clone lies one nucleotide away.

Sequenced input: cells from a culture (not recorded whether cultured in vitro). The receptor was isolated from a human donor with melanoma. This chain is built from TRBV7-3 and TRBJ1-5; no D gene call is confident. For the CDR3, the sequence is CASSRDSNQPQHF. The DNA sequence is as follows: TGTGCCAGCAGCCGAGATAGCAATCAGCCCCAGCATTTT.